A selection of T cell receptor beta chains follows, all from one sample in a study of spatial heterogeneity in lung cancer. A single record per CDR3 protein comes from TCRdb applying MiXCR to the 5' RACE reads. The sample yields around 74,000 distinct CDR3 sequences, about 14% seen once. The starting material was PBMCs, obtained at surgery. These receptor sequences come from a male donor with early-stage non-small cell lung cancer. Each CDR3 is given with its conserved first and last residue. Fields, in order: V gene, J gene, D gene, clone size, CDR3 DNA, CDR3 protein. A D gene is named only where the DNA matches it firmly. Some rows have no size entry. The others give once, few or many, or a class for an expanded clone.

TRBV7-3	TRBJ2-3	-	-	TGTGCCAGCAGCAACCGGAAGGGAGATACGCAGTATTTT	CASSNRKGDTQYF
TRBV4-3	TRBJ2-1	TRBD2	many	TGCGCCAGCAGCCAAGAAACGGCGGGAGTACAGAATGAGCAGTTCTTC	CASSQETAGVQNEQFF
TRBV12-3/TRBV12-4	TRBJ2-2	-	few	TGTGCCAGCAGTAGAGACAGCAACACCGGGGAGCTGTTTTTT	CASSRDSNTGELFF
TRBV10-2	TRBJ1-2	-	many	TGCGCCAGCAGTGGCCCGGCAGCCAACTATGGCTACACCTTC	CASSGPAANYGYTF
TRBV12-3/TRBV12-4	TRBJ1-1	-	-	TGTGCCAGCAGTAAGACAGTGAACACTGAAGCTTTCTTT	CASSKTVNTEAFF
TRBV2	TRBJ1-1	-	-	TGTGCCAGCAGTGTAGGGACTGAAGCTTTCTTT	CASSVGTEAFF
TRBV21-1	TRBJ2-4	-	-	TGTGCCAGCAGCAAAGCTAGCGGGAGGGGAAACATTCAGTACTTC	CASSKASGRGNIQYF
TRBV27	TRBJ1-2	TRBD1	many	TGTGCCAGCAGTAGAACAGGGGGAATCTATGGCTACACCTTC	CASSRTGGIYGYTF
TRBV5-1	TRBJ1-1	-	-	TGCGCCAGCGGGGCGTACGGGACACTGAACACTGAAGCTTTCTTT	CASGAYGTLNTEAFF
TRBV20-1	TRBJ1-3	-	few	TGCAGTGCTAGAGATCGAGGGGGTAGTAGAAACACCATATATTTT	CSARDRGGSRNTIYF
TRBV9	TRBJ2-7	-	few	TGTGCCAGCAGCGTAGCGTTTGGCCATACCGAGCAGTACTTC	CASSVAFGHTEQYF
TRBV27	TRBJ2-7	-	-	TGTGCCAGCCGCGCGGCGGCATCCTACGAGCAGTACTTC	CASRAAASYEQYF
TRBV24-1	TRBJ2-2	-	-	TGTGCCACCAGTGATCCGACAAAGGCCACCGGGGAGCTGTTTTTT	CATSDPTKATGELFF
TRBV29-1	TRBJ1-2	TRBD1	many	TGCAGCGTGGGGACAGCGCCATCGGATTACTATGGCTACACCTTC	CSVGTAPSDYYGYTF
TRBV6-2/TRBV6-3	TRBJ2-5	-	-	TGTGCCAGCAGTTACTCGGGGATTGAGACCCAGTACTTC	CASSYSGIETQYF
TRBV4-3	TRBJ2-3	-	-	TGCGCCAGCAGCCGAACGACAGCCTCTAGCACAGATACGCAGTATTTT	CASSRTTASSTDTQYF
TRBV19	TRBJ1-2	-	few	TGTGCCAGTAAGGATGCGGTGGGCGGCTATGGCTACACCTTC	CASKDAVGGYGYTF
TRBV19	TRBJ2-3	-	-	TGTGCCAGTAGTATTGGGGGGAATGCAGATACGCAGTATTTT	CASSIGGNADTQYF
TRBV5-1	TRBJ2-6	-	-	TGCGCCAGCAGCTTCCCCTCTGGGGCCAACGTCCTGACTTTC	CASSFPSGANVLTF
TRBV29-1	TRBJ2-3	-	many	TGCAGCGTTGACCTGCAGTCAGATACGCAGTATTTT	CSVDLQSDTQYF
TRBV12-3/TRBV12-4	TRBJ2-5	TRBD1	once	TGTGCCAGCAGTTTTCCGCCTGACAGGGGGCAAGAGACCCAGTACTTC	CASSFPPDRGQETQYF
TRBV4-3	TRBJ2-3	-	few	TGCGCCAGCAGCCAAGAGTATCGGAGCACAGATACGCAGTATTTT	CASSQEYRSTDTQYF
TRBV15	TRBJ1-5	TRBD1	many	TGTGCCACCAGCAGCTCACAGGGGCGAGTCCATCAGCCCCAGCATTTT	CATSSSQGRVHQPQHF
TRBV24-1	TRBJ1-2	TRBD1	-	TGTGCCACCAGTGACTCGACCCGGGACAGGGGTAGAGGCTACACCTTC	CATSDSTRDRGRGYTF
TRBV5-1	TRBJ2-3	TRBD1	-	TGCGCCAGCAGCCTACAGGGGAACCCAGATACGCAGTATTTT	CASSLQGNPDTQYF
TRBV29-1	TRBJ2-2	-	few	TGCAGCGTTGAAGACCCAAGAAGGGGGGACACCGGGGAGCTGTTTTTT	CSVEDPRRGDTGELFF
TRBV29-1	TRBJ2-1	TRBD2	few	TGCAGCGTTGTTCGGGTAAGCGGGAGTCAAAATGAGCAGTTCTTC	CSVVRVSGSQNEQFF
TRBV11-2	TRBJ2-3	-	few	TGTGCCAGCAGGTCTGAGCGGTTTAGCACAGATACGCAGTATTTT	CASRSERFSTDTQYF
TRBV11-2	TRBJ2-1	-	few	TGTGCCAGCAGCTTAGACAGGGGACGGCAGTTCTTC	CASSLDRGRQFF
TRBV24-1	TRBJ2-2	-	-	TGTGCCACCAGTGATGGGAGAAGCAACACCGGGGAGCTGTTTTTT	CATSDGRSNTGELFF
TRBV11-1	TRBJ2-7	-	many	TGTGCCAGCAGCTTAGGATATGCCGAGAGCGAGCAGTACTTC	CASSLGYAESEQYF
TRBV10-3	TRBJ2-1	-	-	TGTGCCATCAGAGCTTTCACGAGCTCCTACAATGAGCAGTTCTTC	CAIRAFTSSYNEQFF
TRBV6-1	TRBJ1-5	-	-	TGTGCCAGCAGTGAGGTACCGGAGATAAGTAGTCATTTT	CASSEVPEISSHF
TRBV7-8	TRBJ2-5	TRBD2	-	TGTGCCAGCAGCCCGACTAGCGGGAGATTTCGAGAGACCCAGTACTTC	CASSPTSGRFRETQYF
TRBV30	TRBJ2-1	TRBD2	many	TGTGCCTGGAGTGCTCAGCGGGAGGTTAACAATGAGCAGTTCTTC	CAWSAQREVNNEQFF
TRBV3-1	TRBJ2-3	-	-	TGTGCCAGCAGTGCGACCCTCGCCGATACGCAGTATTTT	CASSATLADTQYF
TRBV5-4	TRBJ1-4	-	many	TGTGCCAGCAGCTTTAAGTCTAATGAAAAACTGTTTTTT	CASSFKSNEKLFF
TRBV29-1	TRBJ1-3	-	many	TGCAGCGTTATTGACAGACCGGGAAACACCATATATTTT	CSVIDRPGNTIYF
TRBV19	TRBJ2-7	-	few	TGTGCCAGTACCATCTCGGGGGACGGTTACGAGCAGTACTTC	CASTISGDGYEQYF
TRBV7-9	TRBJ2-3	TRBD2	few	TGTGCCAGCAGCTTAGGTCGTAGGACTAGATTCTCCGCAGATACGCAGTATTTT	CASSLGRRTRFSADTQYF